The 23 T cell receptor beta chains below all came from one sample that was sequenced in a study of blood T cell repertoires in COVID-19. Data came from immunoSEQ multiplex PCR; TCRdb stores just in-frame clones and leaves some out. The table shows about 240,000 clones, with over 75% occurring only once. The sequenced sample consisted of peripheral blood. All receptors come from a man younger than 40 who had recovered from COVID-19.

CDR3 loop: CASSPTGRNSGNTIYF. Here the CDR3 DNA reads TGTGCCAGCAGTCCTACAGGACGGAACTCTGGAAACACCATATATTTT. The gene calls are TRBV28 and TRBJ1-3, with D possibly being TRBD1 (5 bases). CDR1 and CDR2 from the germline V gene are MDHEN and SYDVKM. The CDR3 has 16 residues. The germline V and J ends were trimmed by 5 bases and 0 bases, with 14 bases remaining between them.

The chain carries TRBV13 and TRBJ2-7, with 9 bases fitting TRBD2. Looked up from germline, CDR1 is PRHDT and CDR2 is FYEKMQ (reference sequence). The CDR3 is made up of 15 amino acids. After removal of 5 bases from V and 4 bases from J, the junction contained 9 bases not matched to a gene. The CDR3 region has the DNA TGTGCCAGCAGCCCGTCTAGCGGGGTGAATTACGAGCAGTACTTC. Amino acid sequence: CASSPSSGVNYEQYF.

The chain has TRBV10-1 and TRBJ1-6, with 10 positions matching TRBD1. The V gene's germline CDR1 is WNHNN and CDR2 SYGVQD (reference sequence). The V segment lost 3 bases and the J segment 8 bases; nucleotides outside the gene matches: 1. The length of the CDR3 is 14 residues. The DNA of the CDR3 is TGCGCCAGCAGTGATGGACAGGGGGATTCACCCCTCCACTTT. This codes for CASSDGQGDSPLHF.

V is TRBV10-2 and J is TRBJ2-1; 11 nucleotides align to TRBD2. The CDR3 extends over 16 amino acids. The germline gives CDR1 WSHSY, CDR2 SAAADI. With V trimmed by 5 bases and J by 7 bases, 10 bases remained unmatched. The CDR3: CASSNILAGETNEQFF. The CDR3 coding sequence is TGCGCCAGCAGTAACATACTAGCGGGGGAAACGAATGAGCAGTTCTTC.

The chain uses TRBV4-1 and TRBJ1-2; a possible D gene is TRBD1 (5 bases). This CDR3 region has 15 residues. Trimming pared 2 bases from V and 4 bases from J, leaving 14 bases between. Germline CDR1 and CDR2: MGHRA and YSYEKL. The CDR3 bases are TGCGCCAGCAGCCAATCCCGCCAGGGCGGCTATGGCTACACCTTC. Translated: CASSQSRQGGYGYTF.

This clone was seen a few times. The rearrangement uses TRBV3-1 (or the pseudogene TRBV3-2) and TRBJ2-2; D possibly corresponds to TRBD1 (6 bases). The CDR3 loop spans 15 amino acids. CDR1 LGHDT and CDR2 YNNKEL come from the germline V gene (reference sequence). V was pared by 6 bases and J by 1 base, with 12 bases between. CDR3: CASRSGTRNTGELFF. Here the CDR3 DNA reads TGTGCCAGCAGATCCGGGACAAGGAACACCGGGGAGCTGTTTTTT.

This clone was recorded only once. This chain connects TRBV5-1 to TRBJ2-5; TRBD2 aligns across 7 bases. The CDR3 consists of 16 residues. After removal of 0 bases from V and 2 bases from J, the junction contained 7 bases not matched to a gene. The germline gives CDR1 SGHRS, CDR2 YFSETQ. DNA for the CDR3: TGCGCCAGCAGCTTGGCTGCTGGGGGGGGTCAAGAGACCCAGTACTTC. Translating gives CASSLAAGGGQETQYF.

V gene TRBV27 combines with J gene TRBJ2-5, with 14 positions matching TRBD2. There are 17 residues in the CDR3. V dropped 3 bases and J dropped 0; count of bases not matched to a gene: 3. Germline lookup yields CDR1 MNHEY and CDR2 SMNVEV (reference sequence). Here the CDR3 reads CASSLTSGGGYQETQYF. CDR3 DNA sequence: TGTGCCAGCAGTTTGACTAGCGGGGGGGGGTACCAAGAGACCCAGTACTTC.

The gene calls are TRBV3-1 (or the pseudogene TRBV3-2) and TRBJ1-2; D is possibly TRBD1 (5 bases). Germline CDR1 LGHDT, CDR2 YNNKEL (reference sequence). Trimming took off 0 bases at V and 4 bases at J, with 12 bases between the two ends. CDR3 length: 15 residues. In DNA form, the CDR3 reads TGTGCCAGCAGCCAAGATCGAGCAGGGTCCTATGGCTACACCTTC. Amino acid sequence: CASSQDRAGSYGYTF.

The chain couples TRBV19 to TRBJ1-5; perhaps TRBD1 as D (5 bases). Germline CDR1 is LNHDA and CDR2 is SQIVND (reference sequence). This CDR3 contains 15 residues. The ends were cut back, 4 bases at V and 6 bases at J, with 16 bases in the middle. In DNA, the CDR3 is TGTGCCAGTAGTAAATTAGGGCAGGGTGTTCAGCCCCAGCATTTT. Translated: CASSKLGQGVQPQHF.

This sequence joins TRBV6-6 and TRBJ1-1; 9 bases are a match to TRBD1. This CDR3 is built from 15 residues. After removal of 6 bases from V and 5 bases from J, the junction contained 10 bases not matched to a gene. The germline gives CDR1 MNHNY, CDR2 SVGAGI (reference sequence). The CDR3 nucleotides are TGTGCCAGCAGAACATACCGGGACAGGGAGACTGAAGCTTTCTTT. Protein product: CASRTYRDRETEAFF.

This chain joins TRBV7-8 and TRBJ1-2, with TRBD1 matching over 7 bases. With V trimmed by 5 bases and J by 7 bases, 7 bases remained unmatched. CDR1 is SGHVS, CDR2 FQNEAQ, per germline. The CDR3 consists of 13 residues. CDR3 sequence reads: CASSLRQGGGYTF. The CDR3 DNA sequence: TGTGCCAGCAGCCTGCGGCAGGGGGGTGGCTACACCTTC.

This sequence joins TRBV29-1 and TRBJ1-1; no definite D call. With 1 base removed from V and 4 bases from J, the gap between germline ends came to 22 bases. Germline loops: CDR1 SQVTM, CDR2 ANQGSEA. The CDR3 has 17 amino acids. The CDR3 is CSVEVFRGSYRRTEAFF. The CDR3 DNA sequence: TGCAGCGTTGAAGTTTTTCGGGGTAGCTATCGGCGCACTGAAGCTTTCTTT.

This clone was observed a single time. The chain has TRBV9 and TRBJ2-2, with a tentative D call TRBD2 (6 bases). Germline values: CDR1 SGDLS, CDR2 YYNGEE. V lost 5 bases and J lost 2, with 10 bases in between. The CDR3 is 14 residues long. The CDR3 protein is CASRGTSNTGELFF. As DNA, the CDR3 is TGTGCCAGCAGAGGGACTTCCAACACCGGGGAGCTGTTTTTT. Together with reference TRBV9 and TRBJ2-2, the CDR3 gives the full variable domain: DSGVTQTPKHLITATGQRVTLRCSPRSGDLSVYWYQQSLDQGLQFLIQYYNGEERAKGNILERFSAQQFPDLHSELNLSSLELGDSALYFCASRGTSNTGELFFGEGSRLTVL.

CDR3 in DNA: TGTGCCAGCAGCGGCCGGGACAGCTCTGGAAACACCATATATTTT. As protein: CASSGRDSSGNTIYF. V and J are TRBV9 and TRBJ1-3; 7 bases match TRBD1. Trimming took 3 bases from V and 0 from J; bases not matched to a gene: 3. Germline CDR1 and CDR2: SGDLS and YYNGEE. The CDR3 consists of 15 residues.

The chain has TRBV5-1 and TRBJ2-2, with TRBD2 matching over 8 bases. The V gene's germline CDR1 is SGHRS and CDR2 YFSETQ. This CDR3 has 15 amino acids. The ends lost 5 bases at V and 1 base at J; junction bases unmatched: 4. The CDR3 reads CASRISGENTGELFF. As DNA, the CDR3 is TGCGCCAGCAGGATTAGCGGGGAGAACACCGGGGAGCTGTTTTTT. Supplemented by reference TRBV5-1 and TRBJ2-2, the full variable domain reads KAGVTQTPRYLIKTRGQQVTLSCSPISGHRSVSWYQQTPGQGLQFLFEYFSETQRNKGNFPGRFSGRQFSNSRSEMNVSTLELGDSALYLCASRISGENTGELFFGEGSRLTVL.

The rearrangement uses TRBV5-1 and TRBJ2-7, with 8 bases matching TRBD2. With 4 bases clipped from V and 3 bases from J, the junction kept 6 bases outside the gene matches. Germline V gene lookup returns CDR1 SGHRS and CDR2 YFSETQ. The CDR3 has 14 residues. CDR3 DNA: TGCGCCAGCAGCCCGTCGACTAGCGACTACGAGCAGTACTTC. Translation: CASSPSTSDYEQYF. Using reference TRBV5-1 and TRBJ2-7 for the parts outside the CDR3, the full variable domain is KAGVTQTPRYLIKTRGQQVTLSCSPISGHRSVSWYQQTPGQGLQFLFEYFSETQRNKGNFPGRFSGRQFSNSRSEMNVSTLELGDSALYLCASSPSTSDYEQYFGPGTRLTVT.

The chain has TRBV5-8 and TRBJ1-4, with D hard to call. The CDR3 is made up of 14 amino acids. The V gene lost 4 bases and the J gene lost 5 bases, with 12 bases spanning the gap. Germline CDR1 is SGHTS and CDR2 is YDEGEE. CDR3 nucleotides: TGTGCCAGCAGCCATGAATCCCAGAATGAAAAACTGTTTTTT. Its translation is CASSHESQNEKLFF.

The V gene is TRBV4-1, the J gene TRBJ2-5, with D possibly TRBD2 on 6 matching bases. Germline V CDR1 and CDR2: MGHRA, YSYEKL. The CDR3 spans 14 residues. Trimming took 0 bases from V and 2 from J, leaving 7 bases between them. The CDR3 reads CASSQDGTQETQYF. The CDR3, as DNA: TGCGCCAGCAGCCAAGACGGGACTCAAGAGACCCAGTACTTC.

The rearrangement links TRBV28 to TRBJ1-2; D unclear. Trimming cost V 7 bases and J 8 bases, with 14 bases left between them. This CDR3 contains 12 residues. Germline V CDR1 and CDR2: MDHEN, SYDVKM. The CDR3 loop is CASKSGRQGYTF. For the CDR3, the DNA is TGTGCCAGCAAATCCGGCAGGCAGGGCTACACCTTC.

In its sample, this clone was seen once. The chain recombines TRBV10-3 with TRBJ1-6, with D possibly matching TRBD1 (5 bases). V shed 3 bases and J shed 4 bases, with 7 bases lying between them. The CDR3 covers 14 residues. Germline V CDR1 and CDR2: ENHRY, SYGVKD. CDR3 sequence: CAISEQVYNSPLHF. Here the CDR3 DNA reads TGTGCCATCAGTGAACAGGTTTATAATTCACCCCTCCACTTT.

Concerning this clone: One end of the junction does not line up with germline, which may come from a read error. The chain combines TRBV28 with TRBJ1-5; no firm D call. Germline assignment: CDR1 MDHEN and CDR2 SYDVKM. The CDR3 spans 10 residues. The CDR3 DNA follows: TGTGCCAGCGGTTTTCGGCCCCAGCATTTT. Translated: CASGFRPQHF.

The rearrangement links TRBV18 to TRBJ2-7, with TRBD1 matching over 8 bases. CDR1 and CDR2 (germline): KGHSH, LQKENI. V gave up 5 bases and J gave up 4 bases; unmatched junction bases: 10. This CDR3 comprises 15 residues. CDR3 sequence (DNA): TGTGCCAGCTCATCCGACAGGGGACTGGCTTACGAGCAGTACGTC. Its translation: CASSSDRGLAYEQYV.